This TCR beta chain derives from a study of T cell changes during pregnancy in multiple sclerosis. The method was immunoSEQ multiplex PCR; TCRdb's version includes in-frame clones alone and lacks a portion of them. The data show fewer than 50,000 clones, roughly 87% seen once. Sequenced material: CD8+ T cells from peripheral blood mononuclear cells, taken in the first trimester of pregnancy. This receptor was obtained from a female donor with multiple sclerosis, enrolled in a pregnancy study.

CDR3 nucleotide sequence: TGTGCCAGCAGTCCCGGGACAGGGAATCAGCCCCAGCATTTT. Translation: CASSPGTGNQPQHF. The J gene is TRBJ1-5, the V gene TRBV6-1, with TRBD1 matching 9 bases. The V segment lost 5 bases and the J segment 4 bases; nucleotides outside the gene matches: 3. The CDR3 runs 14 residues. CDR1 and CDR2 (germline): MNHNS, SASEGT.